One and the same sample provided the 26 T cell receptor beta chains below, sequenced in a study of T-cell memory formation after mild COVID-19. TCRdb re-derived calls from the 5' RACE reads in MiXCR, one entry per CDR3 protein. Found here are approximately 500,000 distinct CDR3 sequences, approximately 25% of them singletons; the top ten hold approximately 12%. Sequencing was carried out using PBMCs or a T cell subset sorted from them (not recorded which). Receptor source: an adult woman who had mild COVID-19 (a few samples of this study predate the infection). Cell type and time point are not known.

This clonotype showed up just a few times. The chain uses TRBV6-2 or TRBV6-3 and TRBJ2-1; D is possibly TRBD2 (7 bases). V lost 8 bases to trimming and J lost 8 bases, with 22 bases between them. CDR3 length: 15 residues. Germline-derived CDR1 and CDR2 are MNHEY and SVGEGT. Here the CDR3 reads CASHGGGRVRDEQFF. The CDR3 bases are TGTGCCAGCCACGGGGGCGGGAGAGTGCGGGATGAGCAGTTCTTC.

This clonotype was seen more than once but under ten times. V is TRBV20-1 and J is TRBJ2-5, with a possible D match to TRBD2 (6 bases). Germline lookup yields CDR1 DFQATT and CDR2 SNEGSKA (reference sequence). V gave up 3 bases and J gave up 1 base, with 9 bases separating them. This CDR3 region has 13 residues. In nucleotides, the CDR3 is TGCAGTGCTAGGCGGGACTTCCAAGAGACCCAGTACTTC. Translation: CSARRDFQETQYF.

In nucleotides, the CDR3 is TGTGCCAGCAGCTTGGATGGCCTTGATGGAGAGACCCAGTACTTC. Translated: CASSLDGLDGETQYF. The chain uses TRBV5-6 and TRBJ2-5; no reliable D call. V was shortened by 0 bases and J by 4 bases, with 13 bases between the two germline ends. The CDR3 length is 15 residues. Germline V gives CDR1 SGHDT, CDR2 YYEEEE. Complete variable domain (other parts from reference TRBV5-6 and TRBJ2-5): DAGVTQSPTHLIKTRGQQVTLRCSPKSGHDTVSWYQQALGQGPQFIFQYYEEEERQRGNFPDRFSGHQFPNYSSELNVNALLLGDSALYLCASSLDGLDGETQYFGPGTRLLVL.

The chain links TRBV7-6 to TRBJ1-4; weak D call: TRBD1 (6 bases). Germline assignment: CDR1 SGHVS and CDR2 FNYEAQ. The CDR3 is 15 residues long. V dropped 3 bases and J dropped 8 bases, with 16 bases sitting between them. CDR3 region: CASSLGAEQLEKLFF. CDR3 bases: TGTGCCAGCAGCTTGGGGGCAGAGCAACTCGAAAAACTGTTTTTT.

The CDR3 here is CAWSVAGDYHNEQFF. DNA of the CDR3: TGTGCCTGGAGTGTAGCGGGGGATTATCACAATGAGCAGTTCTTC. This sequence joins TRBV30 and TRBJ2-1, with 8 bases aligning to TRBD2. The CDR3 spans 15 residues. V dropped 0 bases and J dropped 5; count of bases not matched to a gene: 6. CDR1 GTSNPN and CDR2 SVGIG come from the germline V gene (reference sequence). The whole variable domain, remainder taken from reference TRBV30 and TRBJ2-1, is SQTIHQWPATLVQPVGSPLSLECTVEGTSNPNLYWYRQAAGRGLQLLFYSVGIGQISSEVPQNLSASRPQDRQFILSSKKLLLSDSGFYLCAWSVAGDYHNEQFFGPGTRLTVL.

The chain has TRBV27 and TRBJ2-1; 12 bases fit TRBD1. The CDR3 is 22 residues long. V was pared by 3 bases and J by 10 bases, with 28 bases of the junction left unmatched. Per germline, CDR1 MNHEY and CDR2 SMNVEV (reference sequence). The CDR3 DNA reads TGTGCCAGCAGTTTGTATCTCTTGGGGACAGGGGGCAAACGGGTAACACAATGGGAGCAGTTCTTC. Protein product: CASSLYLLGTGGKRVTQWEQFF.

The chain joins TRBV2 to TRBJ1-2; D is undetermined. The CDR3 is 12 amino acids. The ends were cut back, 7 bases at V and 1 base at J, with 7 bases in the middle. Germline lookup yields CDR1 SNHLY and CDR2 FYNNEI. CDR3 coding DNA: TGTGCCAGCAACCCGGATAACTATGGCTACACCTTC. Amino acid sequence: CASNPDNYGYTF.

In its sample, this clonotype was seen a few times. J is TRBJ1-1 and V is TRBV2; D is unclear. The CDR3 is 14 amino acids. V lost 4 bases to trimming and J lost 0 bases, with 9 bases between them. The germline V gene has CDR1 SNHLY and CDR2 FYNNEI. The CDR3 spells CASSADNVNTEAFF. In nucleotides, the CDR3 is TGTGCCAGCAGTGCCGACAACGTGAACACTGAAGCTTTCTTT.

This clonotype turned up a few times. The J gene is TRBJ2-7, the V gene TRBV6-2 or TRBV6-3; TRBD2 agrees at 14 bases. Germline V CDR1 and CDR2: MNHEY, SVGEGT. V lost 0 bases and J lost 6; bases outside the gene matches: 16. The CDR3 is made up of 20 amino acids. The CDR3 DNA follows: TGTGCCAGCAGTTACTCGAGACTAGCGGGAGGGTCCCCGTTTGCCATCGAGCAGTACTTC. It yields the protein CASSYSRLAGGSPFAIEQYF.

The genes are TRBV5-5 and TRBJ2-7, with 7 nucleotides matching TRBD1. Per the germline V gene, CDR1 is SGHKS and CDR2 is YYEKEE (reference sequence). The CDR3 extends over 15 amino acids. Unmatched junction bases numbered 10, after V lost 0 bases and J lost 7 bases. The CDR3 reads CASSLASRDRLEQYF. Written as DNA, the CDR3 is TGTGCCAGCAGCTTGGCCTCCCGGGACAGATTGGAGCAGTACTTC.

The chain combines TRBV20-1 with TRBJ2-5, with D perhaps given as TRBD1 or TRBD2 (6 bases each). This CDR3 is built from 12 residues. V was clipped by 3 bases and J by 4 bases, with 9 bases between them. In germline, CDR1 is DFQATT, CDR2 SNEGSKA (reference sequence). The CDR3 loop is CSASGGRETQYF. As DNA, the CDR3 is TGCAGTGCTAGCGGGGGCCGAGAGACCCAGTACTTC.

The table lists this clonotype with a few counts. This sequence joins TRBV11-2 and TRBJ2-1, with TRBD2 matching 8 bases. Germline-derived CDR1 and CDR2 are SGHAT and FQNNGV. V dropped 5 bases and J dropped 10; count of bases not matched to a gene: 7. CDR3 size: 13 residues. Here the CDR3 reads CASSNNLAGEQFF. CDR3 nucleotide sequence: TGTGCCAGCAGCAACAACTTAGCGGGAGAGCAGTTCTTC.

This clonotype was seen a few times. The chain combines TRBV12-3 or TRBV12-4 with TRBJ1-2; possible D gene TRBD1, 6 bases. V lost 3 bases, J lost 8 bases, and 13 bases lay in between. The CDR3 spans 13 residues. CDR3 sequence reads: CASSFSGQGGYTF. The CDR3 DNA follows: TGTGCCAGCAGTTTTTCGGGGCAGGGGGGCTACACCTTC.

This clonotype was detected only a few times. This rearrangement joins TRBV7-8 to TRBJ2-2; D may be TRBD1 or TRBD2 (6 bases each). Germline loops: CDR1 SGHVS, CDR2 FQNEAQ. Deletions cut 7 bases from V and 6 bases from J, with 15 bases between. CDR3 size: 14 residues. The CDR3 DNA sequence: TGTGCCAGCAACCTTCTAAGGGGGGCCGGGGAGCTGTTTTTT. Translating gives CASNLLRGAGELFF.

The table lists this clonotype with a few counts. The V call is TRBV6-1, the J call TRBJ2-7; D not resolved. With 1 base removed from V and 3 bases from J, the gap between germline ends came to 13 bases. The germline CDR1 and CDR2 sequences are MNHNS and SASEGT. The CDR3 has 15 residues. CDR3 in amino acids: CASSEEAVYVYEQYF. CDR3 bases: TGTGCCAGCAGTGAAGAGGCAGTCTATGTCTACGAGCAGTACTTC.

This clonotype was seen a few times. The chain joins TRBV4-1 to TRBJ2-3; D is unresolved. The CDR3 consists of 15 residues. CDR1 and CDR2 from the germline V gene are MGHRA and YSYEKL. The V end lost 0 bases, the J end lost 6 bases, and 13 bases lay between the germline ends. CDR3 coding DNA: TGCGCCAGCAGCCAAGATGGGCTAGGTCAGGATACGCAGTATTTT. This gives the protein CASSQDGLGQDTQYF.

A few counts support this clonotype. V and J are TRBV3-1 and TRBJ2-3; TRBD1 is a possible D gene (6 bases). The ends were cut back, 3 bases at V and 2 bases at J, with 12 bases in the middle. Germline V gene sequence: CDR1 LGHDT, CDR2 YNNKEL (reference sequence). CDR3 length equals 15 residues. In nucleotides, the CDR3 is TGTGCCAGCAGCCATTCGGACAGCGCCACAGATACGCAGTATTTT. This encodes CASSHSDSATDTQYF.

This clonotype has ten or more counts. This chain links TRBV5-1 with TRBJ2-1, with D possibly being TRBD1 (6 bases). V was trimmed by 1 base and J by 5 bases, leaving 13 bases between them. This CDR3 region has 15 residues. Germline assignment: CDR1 SGHRS and CDR2 YFSETQ. The DNA for the CDR3 is TGCGCCAGCAGCTTGCGAGGGACAACAAACAATGAGCAGTTCTTC. Protein sequence: CASSLRGTTNNEQFF.

This clonotype turned up a few times. The V call is TRBV7-9, the J call TRBJ1-4; perhaps TRBD1 as D (6 bases). V was trimmed by 1 base and J by 4 bases, leaving 13 bases between them. Germline V gene lookup returns CDR1 SEHNR and CDR2 FQNEAQ (reference sequence). The CDR3 has 16 amino acids. CDR3 region: CASSLGQAGYNEKLFF. The CDR3 bases are TGTGCCAGCAGCTTAGGACAGGCCGGTTATAATGAAAAACTGTTTTTT.

A word on this clonotype: The junction departs from the called germline gene at one end, perhaps through a read error. V usage is TRBV7-2 and J usage is TRBJ1-4, with D maybe TRBD1 (5 bases). The CDR3 runs to 13 residues. Germline lookup yields CDR1 SGHTA and CDR2 FQGNSA. CDR3 coding DNA: TGTGCCAGCAGATTAGCGAGGGGTGAAAAACTGTTTTTT. It yields the protein CASRLARGEKLFF.

The sample holds a few counts of this clonotype. The rearrangement links TRBV10-3 to TRBJ2-7; 8 bases agree with TRBD2. CDR1 ENHRY and CDR2 SYGVKD come from the germline V gene. The J segment lost 3 bases and the V segment lost 3 bases, leaving 4 bases of the junction unmatched. CDR3 length equals 14 residues. The CDR3 coding sequence is TGTGCCATCAGTGAACTAGCGGACCTCTACGAGCAGTACTTC. Translating gives CAISELADLYEQYF.

The chain combines TRBV24-1 with TRBJ2-1, with TRBD2 matching over 10 bases. Losses at the gene ends were 2 bases for V and 7 bases for J; bases not matched to a gene: 7. From germline, CDR1 is KGHDR and CDR2 SFDVKD. CDR3 length: 16 amino acids. CDR3 DNA: TGTGCCACCAGTGATTCAAGCGGGAGGGCAAATAATGAGCAGTTCTTC. It encodes CATSDSSGRANNEQFF.

This chain uses TRBV15 with TRBJ1-1; D perhaps matches TRBD1 (5 bases). The CDR3 consists of 16 residues. The V end lost 1 base, the J end lost 0 bases, and 12 bases lay between the germline ends. Germline loops: CDR1 LNHNV, CDR2 YYDKDF (reference sequence). The CDR3, as DNA: TGTGCCACCAGCAGAGTCCAGGGACTAATGAACACTGAAGCTTTCTTT. Its translation is CATSRVQGLMNTEAFF.

This clonotype showed up just a few times. This chain joins TRBV3-1 and TRBJ2-1; D might be TRBD1 (6 bases). In germline, CDR1 is LGHDT, CDR2 YNNKEL (reference sequence). The CDR3 is 15 residues long. V lost 0 bases and J lost 5, with 11 bases in between. CDR3 nucleotides: TGTGCCAGCAGCCAAGATCAGGGGTCGCACAATGAGCAGTTCTTC. It codes for CASSQDQGSHNEQFF.

This clonotype was counted between two and nine times. The V and J genes are TRBV7-6 and TRBJ2-1; D might be TRBD2 (6 bases). The CDR3 is 15 amino acids. Germline CDR1 SGHVS, CDR2 FNYEAQ. Trimming took off 1 base at V and 9 bases at J, with 16 bases between the two ends. The CDR3 is CASSLEAGITGEQFF. CDR3 sequence (DNA): TGTGCCAGCAGCTTAGAGGCGGGGATAACTGGTGAGCAGTTCTTC.

This clonotype was seen more than once but under ten times. The rearrangement uses TRBV2 and TRBJ2-1; 8 bases fit TRBD1. Germline V gene lookup returns CDR1 SNHLY and CDR2 FYNNEI. The J segment lost 3 bases and the V segment lost 6 bases, leaving 4 bases of the junction unmatched. This CDR3 region has 14 residues. CDR3 sequence reads: CASREDRDYNEQFF. The CDR3 nucleotides read TGTGCCAGCAGGGAGGACAGGGACTACAATGAGCAGTTCTTC.